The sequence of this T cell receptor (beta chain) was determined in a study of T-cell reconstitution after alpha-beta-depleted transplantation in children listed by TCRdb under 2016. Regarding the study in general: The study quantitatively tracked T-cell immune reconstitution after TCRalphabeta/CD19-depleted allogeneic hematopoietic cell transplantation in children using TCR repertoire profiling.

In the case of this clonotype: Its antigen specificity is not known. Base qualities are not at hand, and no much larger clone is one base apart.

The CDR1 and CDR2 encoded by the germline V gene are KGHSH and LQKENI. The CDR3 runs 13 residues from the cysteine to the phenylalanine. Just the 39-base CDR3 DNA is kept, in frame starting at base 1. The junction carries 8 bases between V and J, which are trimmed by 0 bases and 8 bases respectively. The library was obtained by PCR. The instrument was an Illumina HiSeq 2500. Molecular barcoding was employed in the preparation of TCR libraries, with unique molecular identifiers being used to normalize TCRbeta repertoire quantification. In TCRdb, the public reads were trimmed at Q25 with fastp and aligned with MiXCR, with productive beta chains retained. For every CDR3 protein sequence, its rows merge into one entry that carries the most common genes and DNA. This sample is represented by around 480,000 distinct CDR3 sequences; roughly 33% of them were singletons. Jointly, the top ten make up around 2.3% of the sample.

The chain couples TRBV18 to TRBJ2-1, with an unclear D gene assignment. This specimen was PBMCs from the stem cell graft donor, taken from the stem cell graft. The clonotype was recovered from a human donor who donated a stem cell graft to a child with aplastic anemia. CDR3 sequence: CASSPPVVDEQFF. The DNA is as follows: TGTGCCAGCTCACCACCGGTCGTGGATGAGCAGTTCTTC.